The present T cell receptor (beta chain) was sequenced within a study of cytomegalovirus exposure and HLA in healthy donors. Study background: Out of roughly 170 million T cells, an earlier analysis found fewer than 140 million unique TCR beta sequences in total.

This CDR3 has 16 residues. Germline CDR1 MDHEN, CDR2 SYDVKM. With 2 bases removed from V and 0 bases from J, the gap between germline ends came to 11 bases. The PCR employed 60 Vbeta primers together with 13 Jbeta primers. Repertoires were generated with immunoSEQ multiplex PCR, while TCRdb's copy carries only in-frame clones and drops some. The sample contains 85,000 to 100,000 clones, around 82% of which appear only once. The clonotype was recovered from a woman in her sixties or seventies in good health and CMV-seronegative. Material for sequencing was PBMCs. The V call is TRBV28, the J call TRBJ1-3; D remains unclear. CDR3 region: CASSLGVPTSGNTIYF. In DNA, the CDR3 is TGTGCCAGCAGTTTAGGAGTGCCTACCTCTGGAAACACCATATATTTT.